The sequence of this TCR beta chain was determined in a study of beta chain features in type 1 diabetes (dated by TCRdb to 2016 to 2019). For context, the study as a whole: No differences in mean age, gender distribution, total cell number or subset yield were found between patients and healthy donors. In the study, recently diagnosed type 1 diabetes patients and matched healthy donors were compared on the TCRB repertoires of their sorted circulating CD4+ T cell subsets. Naive and central memory subsets were obtained from all 28 donors, but regulatory and stem cell-like memory subsets were isolated from only 8 patients and 8 healthy donors. A total of over 90,000,000 sorted cells were examined across all samples, and a strong correlation was observed between cell number per subset and RNA yield.

The High Capacity cDNA Reverse Transcription Kit was used to reverse transcribe all of the isolated RNA, meaning that expressed TCRB transcripts were what got sequenced. Deep immunoSEQ sequencing was performed on naive, central memory and regulatory T cell samples, with an average of roughly 3.3 million total reads per sample. Sorted cells were lysed in RLT buffer, and RNA was extracted using DNase-treated RNeasy Micro or Mini kits according to cell number. Each cell subset was processed separately to prevent cross-contamination, with patient and healthy donor samples processed together. The immunoSEQ multiplex PCR was used to amplify TCRB sequences from cDNA, yielding 87-bp fragments that span the CDR3 region. Sequencing of the amplicons was done on the Illumina HiSeq platform. The study's processing was this. PCR bias was computationally corrected using synthetic template baselines, reads within Hamming distance 2 were collapsed, and singletons that could not be merged were discarded. Reads were aligned against IMGT so that V, D and J genes, CDR3 length and insertions or deletions at six rearrangement sites could be assigned. Within each subset, clonotype counts were normalized to the number of sorted cells before true diversity and Gini coefficients were calculated with the tcR R package. The overlap coefficient, calculated on TCRB nucleotide sequences, was used to measure repertoire sharing. As a proxy for the pre-selection repertoire, out-of-frame TCRB sequences from naive cells were analyzed. TCRdb stores this immuneACCESS table with in-frame sequences only. Part of the clones is absent; in the studies checked, under half of the shortfall reflects unresolved V genes, and no reason is known for the rest. The DNA gave D and trimming, while V, J and clone size come from that table. In all, the sample holds 500,000 to 650,000 clones, and roughly 12% of those were seen once. In total, the top ten clones hold roughly 0.11% of the sample.

The germline V gene encodes CDR1 MNHNS and CDR2 SASEGT. The CDR3 measures 15 amino acids from cysteine to phenylalanine. This entry keeps only the CDR3 DNA: 45 bases, framed from base 1. The germline V and J ends show losses of 0 bases and 6 bases respectively, and no gene match explains 6 bases of the junction. There are a few counts of this clone. This receptor's antigen is unknown. No qualities accompany the bases; no much larger clone lies one base away. General findings and caveats noted by the study authors: In all four CD4+ subsets, TCRB CDR3 length was moderately but significantly shorter in type 1 diabetes patients. Fewer insertions and more nucleotide deletions at VDJ recombination sites were observed in patients with type 1 diabetes, implying thymic rearrangement abnormalities. Naive, central memory and regulatory TCRB repertoires appeared to be more alike among patients than among healthy donors. PCR might favor shorter templates, but patient and control samples were amplified and corrected together, so any skew would affect both groups equally. HLA sub-analyses involved small numbers of individuals, so any influence of HLA type on TCRB rearrangement remained unresolved. Because cDNA was sequenced instead of genomic DNA, highly expressing activated cells could be over-represented, though the groups showed no difference in activation or CD3 levels.

From each donor, a single peripheral blood sample of about 120 mL on average was drawn into heparinised tubes. A BD FACSAria II was used to sort naive, central memory, regulatory and stem cell-like memory CD4+ T cells with a panel that included CD45RO, CCR7, CD25, CD127, CD95 and CD27. All sorted populations exceeded 95% purity. Right away, PBMCs were isolated by Lymphoprep density gradient centrifugation and were stained directly, with no culture step. So that batch effects would be minimized, each experiment stained and sorted samples in pairs, pairing one healthy donor with one patient. This TCR was recovered from a man aged 25 to 40 with type 1 diabetes. The sequenced material came from naive CD4+ T cells from blood. The sample's cell subset or site label, decoded: true naive CD4+ T cells. The chain uses TRBV6-1 and TRBJ1-2, with TRBD1 identical over 8 junction bases. The CDR3 loop reads CASSEAFAGGDGYTF. The DNA is TGTGCCAGCAGTGAAGCGTTCGCAGGGGGCGATGGCTACACCTTC.